A selection of T cell receptor beta chains follows, all from one sample in a study of tumor-infiltrating lymphocytes in primary liver carcinoma. MiXCR, applied by TCRdb to the multiplex PCR reads, yields one record per CDR3 protein. Seen here are approximately 76,000 distinct CDR3 sequences, over 70% observed once, and the top ten hold approximately 15%. Source material: liver tumor tissue from sampling region 4. All receptors derive from a woman aged 55-70 years with primary liver carcinoma and hepatitis B virus infection. Both conserved end residues are part of each CDR3. The order of the fields is J gene, D gene, V gene, clone size, CDR3 length, CDR3 DNA, CDR3 protein. The D gene is left open where the match is weak. Not every row has a clone size; where given, it reads once, few, many or a size class.

j_gene: TRBJ2-7
d_gene: .
v_gene: TRBV5-1
abundance: .
len: 15
CDR3nt: TGCGCCAGCAGCCCCGGAACGATGAGCTTCTACGAGCAGTACTTC
CDR3aa: CASSPGTMSFYEQYF

j_gene: TRBJ2-3
d_gene: TRBD2
v_gene: TRBV11-2
abundance: medium-sized
len: 13
CDR3nt: TGTGCCAGCAGCTTCGGGAGGCTAGATACGCAGTATTTT
CDR3aa: CASSFGRLDTQYF

j_gene: TRBJ2-7
d_gene: .
v_gene: TRBV6-5
abundance: .
len: 13
CDR3nt: TGTGCCAACGCTGGAGAGTGCTCCTACGAGCAGTACTTC
CDR3aa: CANAGECSYEQYF

j_gene: TRBJ1-5
d_gene: TRBD1
v_gene: TRBV28
abundance: .
len: 15
CDR3nt: TGTGCCAGCACCGGGACAGGGGGATACAATCAGCCCCAGCATTTT
CDR3aa: CASTGTGGYNQPQHF

j_gene: TRBJ1-2
d_gene: .
v_gene: TRBV7-9
abundance: many
len: 13
CDR3nt: TGTGCCAGCAGCTTAGCCCATGAAGATGGCTACACCTTC
CDR3aa: CASSLAHEDGYTF

j_gene: TRBJ2-3
d_gene: TRBD2
v_gene: TRBV11-3
abundance: few
len: 14
CDR3nt: TGTGCTAGCAACTTCAGGACTAGCATAGATACGCAGTATTTT
CDR3aa: CASNFRTSIDTQYF

j_gene: TRBJ2-2
d_gene: TRBD2
v_gene: TRBV11-3
abundance: .
len: 16
CDR3nt: TGTGTCAGCAGCTGGTCTAGCGGGAGGGCGGCCGGGGAGCTGTTTTTT
CDR3aa: CVSSWSSGRAAGELFF

j_gene: TRBJ1-2
d_gene: .
v_gene: TRBV12-3/TRBV12-4
abundance: .
len: 12
CDR3nt: TGTGCCAGCAGTTTCCCCTGGGGTGGCTACACCTTC
CDR3aa: CASSFPWGGYTF

j_gene: TRBJ1-5
d_gene: TRBD1
v_gene: TRBV2
abundance: many
len: 15
CDR3nt: TGTGCCAGCAGTCCTCAGGGGGCTGGCAATCAGCCCCAGCATTTT
CDR3aa: CASSPQGAGNQPQHF

j_gene: TRBJ2-1
d_gene: .
v_gene: TRBV12-3/TRBV12-4
abundance: .
len: 15
CDR3nt: TGTGCCAGTGGGTTGCTTCGAGAAGTCCACCATGAGCAGTTCTTC
CDR3aa: CASGLLREVHHEQFF

j_gene: TRBJ2-2
d_gene: .
v_gene: TRBV6-2/TRBV6-3
abundance: .
len: 18
CDR3nt: TGTGCCAGCAGTTGCTTGAGTTTTCGGACAGATAACACCGGGGAGCTGTTTTTT
CDR3aa: CASSCLSFRTDNTGELFF

j_gene: TRBJ2-6
d_gene: TRBD1
v_gene: TRBV12-3/TRBV12-4
abundance: .
len: 16
CDR3nt: TGTGCCAGCATCCCTGGACAGGGGATCGGGGCCAACGTCCTGACTTTC
CDR3aa: CASIPGQGIGANVLTF

j_gene: TRBJ1-3
d_gene: .
v_gene: TRBV12-3/TRBV12-4
abundance: .
len: 17
CDR3nt: TGTGCCGGCAGCCCGCCCACAGGGAGGCCTCGGGGGAACACCATATATTTT
CDR3aa: CAGSPPTGRPRGNTIYF

j_gene: TRBJ1-2
d_gene: .
v_gene: TRBV29-1
abundance: .
len: 14
CDR3nt: TGCAGCGTTGAAGATCCCCGGGAGCGGCCTGGCTACACCTTC
CDR3aa: CSVEDPRERPGYTF

j_gene: TRBJ2-5
d_gene: .
v_gene: TRBV5-4
abundance: many
len: 14
CDR3nt: TGTGCCAGCAGCTCCGGTGGGACGTCGGAGACCCAGTACTTC
CDR3aa: CASSSGGTSETQYF

j_gene: TRBJ2-3
d_gene: TRBD1
v_gene: TRBV10-3
abundance: .
len: 15
CDR3nt: TGTGCCATCAGTGAACGACAGGGTGTTGGGGATACGCAGTATTTT
CDR3aa: CAISERQGVGDTQYF

j_gene: TRBJ1-1
d_gene: .
v_gene: TRBV10-3
abundance: .
len: 13
CDR3nt: TGTGCCATCAACGGGGATGTGAACACTGAAACTTTCTTT
CDR3aa: CAINGDVNTETFF

j_gene: TRBJ1-1
d_gene: TRBD1
v_gene: TRBV9
abundance: .
len: 14
CDR3nt: TGTGCCAGCAGCGTAGGGGCAGGGGGCACTAAAGCTTTCTTT
CDR3aa: CASSVGAGGTKAFF

j_gene: TRBJ2-3
d_gene: .
v_gene: TRBV12-3/TRBV12-4
abundance: .
len: 13
CDR3nt: TGTGCCAGCAGTATAGGACTCCAAGATACGCAGTGTTTT
CDR3aa: CASSIGLQDTQCF

j_gene: TRBJ2-3
d_gene: .
v_gene: TRBV11-2
abundance: .
len: 17
CDR3nt: TGTGCTAGCAGTTCGGCCCCCAGGGGCAAAGGAACAGATACGCAGTATTTT
CDR3aa: CASSSAPRGKGTDTQYF

j_gene: TRBJ2-3
d_gene: TRBD2
v_gene: TRBV29-1
abundance: medium-sized
len: 14
CDR3nt: TGCAGCCAATCGAGCGGGAGACCCCAAGATACGCAGTATTTT
CDR3aa: CSQSSGRPQDTQYF

j_gene: TRBJ2-7
d_gene: .
v_gene: TRBV7-9
abundance: many
len: 12
CDR3nt: TGTGCCAGCAGCCGTCCACTACACGAGCAGTACTTC
CDR3aa: CASSRPLHEQYF

j_gene: TRBJ2-1
d_gene: .
v_gene: TRBV24-1
abundance: few
len: 14
CDR3nt: TGTGCCACCAGTGACTCGGGACTTTACAATGAGCAGTTCTTC
CDR3aa: CATSDSGLYNEQFF

j_gene: TRBJ2-4
d_gene: .
v_gene: TRBV10-1
abundance: .
len: 18
CDR3nt: TGCGCCAGCATACTGCCCGGGATACCTAAGGAGGCCAAAAACATTCAGTACTTC
CDR3aa: CASILPGIPKEAKNIQYF

j_gene: TRBJ2-3
d_gene: .
v_gene: TRBV11-3
abundance: once
len: 13
CDR3nt: TGTGACGGCGGCTTAGGCCCCACAGATACGCAGTATTTT
CDR3aa: CDGGLGPTDTQYF

j_gene: TRBJ1-1
d_gene: .
v_gene: TRBV30
abundance: many
len: 11
CDR3nt: TGTGCCTGGGCAAGAAGGACTGAAGCTTTCTTT
CDR3aa: CAWARRTEAFF

j_gene: TRBJ2-2
d_gene: .
v_gene: TRBV24-1
abundance: once
len: 15
CDR3nt: TGTGCCACCAGCCCTCCGGGGAGTGCTAATCGGGAGCTGTTTTTT
CDR3aa: CATSPPGSANRELFF

j_gene: TRBJ2-2
d_gene: TRBD2
v_gene: TRBV5-5
abundance: once
len: 17
CDR3nt: TGTGACAGCAGCTTGGCGGGTTCGGGAGGACCCACCGGGGGGCTGTTTTTT
CDR3aa: CDSSLAGSGGPTGGLFF

j_gene: TRBJ2-2
d_gene: TRBD2
v_gene: TRBV7-9
abundance: once
len: 17
CDR3nt: TGTGCCGACAGGCGAGAGACTAGCGGGAGCACCACCGGGGAGCTGTTTTTT
CDR3aa: CADRRETSGSTTGELFF

j_gene: TRBJ2-6
d_gene: .
v_gene: TRBV6-1
abundance: .
len: 17
CDR3nt: TGTGCCAGCAGTGATCACATAACTTTCTCTGGGGCCAACGTCCTGACTTTC
CDR3aa: CASSDHITFSGANVLTF

j_gene: TRBJ2-2
d_gene: .
v_gene: TRBV2
abundance: .
len: 14
CDR3nt: TGTGCCAGCAGGGGATTGACCGGGGCCGGGGAGCTGTTTTTT
CDR3aa: CASRGLTGAGELFF

j_gene: TRBJ2-2
d_gene: .
v_gene: TRBV6-1
abundance: .
len: 13
CDR3nt: TGCGCCGGCAGTACCAGGGGGGCCGGGGAGCTGTTTTTT
CDR3aa: CAGSTRGAGELFF

j_gene: TRBJ2-1
d_gene: TRBD2
v_gene: TRBV11-2
abundance: .
len: 15
CDR3nt: TGTGCCAGCAGCCTAGAGAGCGGGAGTGTGAGTGAACAGCTCTTC
CDR3aa: CASSLESGSVSEQLF

j_gene: TRBJ1-1
d_gene: .
v_gene: TRBV29-1
abundance: .
len: 14
CDR3nt: TGCAGCATAGGGGAAATGAATACGAACACTGAAGCTTTCTTT
CDR3aa: CSIGEMNTNTEAFF

j_gene: TRBJ1-4
d_gene: .
v_gene: TRBV2
abundance: .
len: 14
CDR3nt: TGTGCCAGCAGCCGCGACGGGAGCGGGGAAAAACTGTTTTTT
CDR3aa: CASSRDGSGEKLFF

j_gene: TRBJ1-5
d_gene: .
v_gene: TRBV28
abundance: many
len: 13
CDR3nt: TGTGCCAGCAGTTTATTGAACAGCAGGGCCCAGCATTTT
CDR3aa: CASSLLNSRAQHF

j_gene: TRBJ1-1
d_gene: .
v_gene: TRBV5-4
abundance: many
len: 13
CDR3nt: TGTGCCAGCAGCTTGCGGACGAACACTGAAGCTTTCTTT
CDR3aa: CASSLRTNTEAFF

j_gene: TRBJ2-5
d_gene: TRBD2
v_gene: TRBV12-3/TRBV12-4
abundance: .
len: 17
CDR3nt: TGTGCCAGCAGGAGACGAGCGGGAGGGCCAAGAGTAGAAGACCTGTACTTC
CDR3aa: CASRRRAGGPRVEDLYF

j_gene: TRBJ1-2
d_gene: .
v_gene: TRBV10-3
abundance: many
len: 12
CDR3nt: TGTGCCATCGCGCCGGACAGCTATGGCTACACCTTC
CDR3aa: CAIAPDSYGYTF